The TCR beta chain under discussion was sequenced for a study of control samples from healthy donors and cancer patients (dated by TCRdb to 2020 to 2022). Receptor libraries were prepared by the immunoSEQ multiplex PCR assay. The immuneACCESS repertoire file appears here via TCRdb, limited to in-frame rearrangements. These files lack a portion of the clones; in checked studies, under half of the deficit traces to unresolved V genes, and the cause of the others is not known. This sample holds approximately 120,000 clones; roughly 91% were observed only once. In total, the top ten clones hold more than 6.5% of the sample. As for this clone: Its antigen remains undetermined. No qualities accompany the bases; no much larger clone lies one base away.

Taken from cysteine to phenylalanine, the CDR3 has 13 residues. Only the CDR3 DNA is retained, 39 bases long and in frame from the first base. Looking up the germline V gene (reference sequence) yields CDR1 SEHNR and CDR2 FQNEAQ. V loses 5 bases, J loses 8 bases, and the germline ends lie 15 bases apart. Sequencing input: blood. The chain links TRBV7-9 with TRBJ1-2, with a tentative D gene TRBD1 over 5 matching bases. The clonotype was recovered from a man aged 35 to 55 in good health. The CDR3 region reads CASSTTWDGGYTF. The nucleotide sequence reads TGTGCCAGCAGCACGACCTGGGACGGCGGCTACACCTTC.